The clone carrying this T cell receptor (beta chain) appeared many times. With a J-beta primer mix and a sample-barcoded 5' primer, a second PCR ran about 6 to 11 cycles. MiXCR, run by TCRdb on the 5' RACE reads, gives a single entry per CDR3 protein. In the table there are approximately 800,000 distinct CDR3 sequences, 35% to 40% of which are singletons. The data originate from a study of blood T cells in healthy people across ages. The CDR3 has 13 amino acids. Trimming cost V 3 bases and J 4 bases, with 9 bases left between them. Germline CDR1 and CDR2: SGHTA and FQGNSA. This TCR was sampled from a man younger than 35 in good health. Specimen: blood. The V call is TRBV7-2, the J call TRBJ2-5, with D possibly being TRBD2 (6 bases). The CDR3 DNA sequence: TGTGCCAGCAGCTTGTCTAGCGTAGAGACCCAGTACTTC. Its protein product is CASSLSSVETQYF.